Listed below are T cell receptor beta chains from one sample, sequenced in a study of vaccination and CD4 T cells after COVID-19. TCRdb reprocessed the PCR reads with MiXCR, giving one entry per CDR3 protein. The sample shows roughly 16,000 distinct CDR3 sequences, approximately 53% of them seen only once. These receptors' antigens are unknown. Sequenced here: cultured CD4+ T cells from blood, sampled after SARS-CoV-2 vaccination. The source of these receptors is a human donor with COVID-19. CDR3s include the opening cysteine and the closing phenylalanine or tryptophan. D genes are given only for firm matches. Size tells how often a clone was seen (once, few, many) or the class of an expanded clone, and some rows leave it out.

clone size	V gene	D gene	J gene	CDR3 DNA	CDR3 protein
few	TRBV19	TRBD1	TRBJ1-1	TGTGCCAGTAGTATTGGGGGACAGGGGGACACTGAAGCTTTCTTT	CASSIGGQGDTEAFF
few	TRBV15	NA	TRBJ1-2	TGTGCCACCAGCAGAGATAGGGGGAATGGCTACACCTTC	CATSRDRGNGYTF
NA	TRBV20-1	TRBD1	TRBJ1-2	TGCAGTGCTCAAAACCCCCGGGACAGGGGCTATGGCTACACCTTC	CSAQNPRDRGYGYTF
NA	TRBV7-3	TRBD2	TRBJ2-7	TGTGCCAGCAGCAAAGATGGCGGGGGGGCCGAGCAGTACTTC	CASSKDGGGAEQYF
few	TRBV6-1	NA	TRBJ1-1	TGTGCCAGCAGGAAAGGATCGATGGGTTTGAACACTGAAGCTTTCTTT	CASRKGSMGLNTEAFF
medium-sized	TRBV20-1	NA	TRBJ2-5	TGCAGTGCTCTAGGGCTCCAAGAGACCCAGTACTTC	CSALGLQETQYF
NA	TRBV9	NA	TRBJ1-2	TGTGCCAGCAGCGTAGAAGGGGTACGGGGCTACACCTTC	CASSVEGVRGYTF
few	TRBV7-9	TRBD1	TRBJ2-7	TGTGCCAGCAGCTCGACGACAGGGGGGATTATCTACGAGCAGTACTTC	CASSSTTGGIIYEQYF
NA	TRBV7-8	NA	TRBJ2-7	TGTGCCAGCAGCTTGGAGGGGGCAAGGGAGCAGTACTTC	CASSLEGAREQYF
NA	TRBV6-5	NA	TRBJ2-5	TGTGCCAGCAGTTACTTTACTGGCGTGGCGGAGACCCAGTACTTC	CASSYFTGVAETQYF
NA	TRBV5-8	NA	TRBJ1-2	TGTGCCAGCAGCGTCAACAGGGAACGGTATGGCTACACCTTC	CASSVNRERYGYTF
NA	TRBV19	TRBD1	TRBJ1-2	TGTGCCAGTAGTATTGGCCGGGACAGGGGAATCGTCGGCTATGGCTACACCTTC	CASSIGRDRGIVGYGYTF
NA	TRBV20-1	TRBD1	TRBJ1-2	TGCAGTGCTAGGCAATCGGACAGGGGGTTTCAGACCTTC	CSARQSDRGFQTF
few	TRBV20-1	NA	TRBJ1-2	TGCAGTGCTAGAGATGTCCAGGGCCACAACTATGGCTACACCTTC	CSARDVQGHNYGYTF
few	TRBV20-1	NA	TRBJ1-1	TGCAGTGCTAGAGATCTGACTGAAGCTTTCTTT	CSARDLTEAFF
NA	TRBV6-5	NA	TRBJ1-1	TGTGCCAGCAGTTACTCCGTGGGCGGGTTCACTGAAGCTTTCTTT	CASSYSVGGFTEAFF
NA	TRBV7-2	NA	TRBJ1-5	TGTGCCAGCAGGAAAGGGGTGAATAGCAATCAGCCCCAGCATTTT	CASRKGVNSNQPQHF
few	TRBV19	NA	TRBJ1-4	TGTGCCAGTACGTGGGGCGGAAAACTGTTTTTT	CASTWGGKLFF
NA	TRBV6-1	TRBD1	TRBJ2-5	TGTGCCAGCAGTGAAAAGGGGGCAGCGACCCAGTACTTC	CASSEKGAATQYF
NA	TRBV7-9	TRBD2	TRBJ2-2	TGTGCCAGCAGCTTACTTCCAAATAGCGGGGCCAGGGCGAACACCGGGGAGCTGTTTTTT	CASSLLPNSGARANTGELFF
NA	TRBV6-1	NA	TRBJ1-2	TGTGCCAGCATGGCAAAAACCGGGACACACGCCTATGGCTACACCTTC	CASMAKTGTHAYGYTF
NA	TRBV10-3	TRBD2	TRBJ2-3	TGTGCCATCAGTGAGTCTGGAGCGGGGATCACAGATACGCAGTATTTT	CAISESGAGITDTQYF
few	TRBV18	NA	TRBJ2-6	TGTGCCAGCTCACCTTTAGGCTCTGGGGCCAACGTCCTGACTTTC	CASSPLGSGANVLTF